The 29 T cell receptor beta chains below come from one sample, sequenced in a study of Graves' ophthalmopathy and Graves' hyperthyroidism. The sequenced template was RNA, covering the TCR beta CDR3 region. Second-round multiplex PCR followed a first-round RT-PCR using HTBI primers. TCRdb itself ran the multiplex PCR reads through MiXCR, one entry per CDR3 protein. Of 650,000 to 900,000 distinct CDR3 sequences listed, roughly two fifths were seen once; the top ten hold 35% to 55%. Sequencing input: peripheral blood. The source of these receptors is an adult man with Graves' ophthalmopathy.

The CDR3 reads CASSRDSGSEQYF. The CDR3 nucleotides read TGTGCCAGCAGCCGAGATAGCGGGAGCGAGCAGTACTTC. This chain uses TRBV7-9 with TRBJ2-7; 9 bases line up with TRBD2. The CDR3 runs to 13 residues. Germline V CDR1 and CDR2: SEHNR, FQNEAQ (reference sequence). J gave up 6 bases and V 5 bases, and 5 bases lay outside the gene matches. The variable domain in full, completed from reference TRBV7-9 and TRBJ2-7, reads DTGVSQNPRHKITKRGQNVTFRCDPISEHNRLYWYRQTLGQGPEFLTYFQNEAQLEKSRLLSDRFSAERPKGSFSTLEIQRTEQGDSAMYLCASSRDSGSEQYFGPGTRLTVT.

There are many counts of this clonotype. The chain uses TRBV9 and TRBJ2-7; no firm D call. The CDR3 totals 14 residues. CDR1 is SGDLS, CDR2 YYNGEE, per germline. V lost 2 bases and J lost 2, with 11 bases in between. CDR3 in amino acids: CASSVESRAYEQYF. In DNA, the CDR3 is TGTGCCAGCAGCGTGGAAAGCAGAGCCTACGAGCAGTACTTC.

This clonotype was seen at least ten times. The V gene is TRBV14, the J gene TRBJ1-6; D is unresolved. CDR3 size: 15 residues. V was shortened by 0 bases and J by 7 bases, with 10 bases between the two germline ends. Looked up from germline, CDR1 is SGHDN and CDR2 is FVKESK. The CDR3 DNA reads TGTGCCAGCAGCCAAGATCGGCCGCCGAATTCACCCCTCCACTTT. Translated: CASSQDRPPNSPLHF.

This clonotype was found a few times. The V and J genes are TRBV10-3 and TRBJ1-2, with 7 bases identical to TRBD1. This CDR3 comprises 14 residues. Germline V gives CDR1 ENHRY, CDR2 SYGVKD. Germline trimming cut 10 bases from V and 4 bases from J; bases unmatched to any gene: 12. CDR3: CASRLSDRIYGYTF. Written as DNA, the CDR3 is TGTGCCAGCAGACTATCGGACAGGATCTATGGCTACACCTTC.

A remark on this clonotype: This may arise from a read error, as a much more abundant clone is one base away. The V and J genes are TRBV10-1 and TRBJ2-7, with D tentatively TRBD2 (6 bases). This CDR3 contains 13 residues. Per the germline V gene, CDR1 is WNHNN and CDR2 is SYGVQD (reference sequence). The CDR3 reads CAGSRHGEAEQYF. The DNA for the CDR3 is TGCGCCGGCAGCAGACACGGGGAGGCCGAGCAGTACTTC.

This rearrangement joins TRBV7-9 to TRBJ1-2; D remains unclear. CDR3 length: 13 residues. Germline CDR1 and CDR2: SEHNR and FQNEAQ (reference sequence). V was cut by 2 bases and J by 3 bases, with 7 bases left in between. The CDR3 DNA sequence: TGTGCCAGCAGCTTAACGAGCGACTATGGCTACACCTTC. Amino acid sequence: CASSLTSDYGYTF.

There are a few counts of this clonotype. The V and J genes are TRBV19 and TRBJ2-6; TRBD1 is a possible D gene (6 bases). From germline, CDR1 is LNHDA and CDR2 SQIVND (reference sequence). Trimming left V 7 bases short and J 1 base short, with 11 bases between. This CDR3 has 15 residues. DNA for the CDR3: TGTGCCAGTAACGGACAGCCTTCTGGGGCCAACGTCCTGACTTTC. This gives the protein CASNGQPSGANVLTF. Complete variable domain (other parts from reference TRBV19 and TRBJ2-6): DGGITQSPKYLFRKEGQNVTLSCEQNLNHDAMYWYRQDPGQGLRLIYYSQIVNDFQKGDIAEGYSVSREKKESFPLTVTSAQKNPTAFYLCASNGQPSGANVLTFGAGSRLTVL.

This clonotype was recorded a few times. This rearrangement joins TRBV12-3 or TRBV12-4 to TRBJ2-7; TRBD1 agrees at 7 bases. Trimming removed 6 bases from V and 13 bases from J; junction bases left unmatched: 9. The CDR3 runs to 11 residues. The CDR3 reads CASSWDSLLYF. DNA for the CDR3: TGTGCCAGCAGCTGGGACAGTCTACTTTACTTC.

This sequence joins TRBV10-3 and TRBJ2-5; D is uncertain. Trimming removed 7 bases from V and 0 bases from J, with 15 bases in between. Germline-derived CDR1 and CDR2 are ENHRY and SYGVKD. CDR3 length equals 15 residues. The CDR3 region has the DNA TGTGCCATCAAGGTCGGTTGGCATCACCAAGAGACCCAGTACTTC. Protein: CAIKVGWHHQETQYF.

This clonotype was detected ten times or more. V and J are TRBV20-1 and TRBJ1-5, with 7 positions matching TRBD1. V lost 6 bases to trimming and J lost 1 base; unmatched junction nucleotides: 3. The CDR3 runs to 13 residues. Germline-derived CDR1 and CDR2 are DFQATT and SNEGSKA (reference sequence). CDR3 residues: CSASGQSNQPQHF. The CDR3 nucleotides read TGCAGTGCATCGGGACAGAGCAATCAGCCCCAGCATTTT.

The chain has TRBV12-5 and TRBJ2-7; a possible D gene is TRBD1 (6 bases). Germline V gene sequence: CDR1 LGHNT, CDR2 FRNRAP. The CDR3 runs to 12 residues. Trimming took 1 base from V and 7 from J, leaving 8 bases between them. CDR3 coding DNA: TGTGCTAGTGGTTTGGGTACAGGGGAGCAGTACTTC. It codes for CASGLGTGEQYF.

This clonotype was seen only a few times. J is TRBJ2-5 and V is TRBV14, with D tentatively TRBD1 (5 bases). Germline CDR1 and CDR2: SGHDN and FVKESK. The CDR3 sequence is 15 residues long. V was trimmed by 4 bases and J by 1 base, leaving 13 bases between them. The CDR3 region is CASSLPTVIQETQYF. DNA of the CDR3: TGTGCCAGCAGCCTCCCGACAGTGATCCAAGAGACCCAGTACTTC.

This clonotype appeared a few times. The gene calls are TRBV4-1 and TRBJ2-5; D gene unclear. This CDR3 has 14 amino acids. Germline CDR1 MGHRA, CDR2 YSYEKL. V lost 1 base to trimming and J lost 5 bases, with 11 bases between them. CDR3 DNA sequence: TGCGCCAGCAGCCAAGCTATGATTGGGGAGACCCAGTACTTC. As protein: CASSQAMIGETQYF.

This clonotype was picked up many times. J is TRBJ1-1 and V is TRBV29-1; D gene unclear. Germline V gene lookup returns CDR1 SQVTM and CDR2 ANQGSEA. This CDR3 is 11 amino acids long. Trimming cost V 0 bases and J 6 bases, with 5 bases left between them. CDR3 in DNA: TGCAGCGTTGAAGATTACCCTGAAGCTTTCTTT. Translating it yields CSVEDYPEAFF.

The chain uses TRBV25-1 and TRBJ2-6; D may be TRBD1 or TRBD2 (5 bases each). The V gene's germline CDR1 is MGHDK and CDR2 SYGVNS. V lost 6 bases to trimming and J lost 0 bases, with 15 bases between them. The CDR3 spans 17 residues. CDR3: CASRGTGRTSGANVLTF. The DNA of the CDR3 is TGTGCCAGCAGGGGGACCGGACGGACCTCTGGGGCCAACGTCCTGACTTTC.

For this clonotype: The conserved phenylalanine or tryptophan is not found at the CDR3 terminus, so this likely reflects a read error. V is TRBV5-4 and J is TRBJ2-7, with D maybe TRBD2 (5 bases). This CDR3 region has 14 residues. V was cut by 1 base and J by 5 bases, with 13 bases left in between. CDR1 and CDR2 (germline): SGHNT, YYREEE (reference sequence). The DNA of the CDR3 is TGTGCCAGCAGCTTGTACGGGATAGAACACGAGCAGTACTTA. Encoded protein: CASSLYGIEHEQYL.

This clonotype was picked up many times. J is TRBJ2-7 and V is TRBV10-3; 8 nucleotides agree with TRBD1. V was clipped by 6 bases and J by 6 bases; unmatched bases: 7. CDR1 is ENHRY, CDR2 SYGVKD, per germline. CDR3 length equals 13 residues. CDR3 loop: CAISEDRGGEQYF. CDR3 sequence (DNA): TGTGCCATCAGCGAAGACAGGGGTGGCGAGCAGTACTTC.

V gene TRBV20-1 combines with J gene TRBJ1-4; 10 positions match TRBD1. From germline, CDR1 is DFQATT and CDR2 SNEGSKA (reference sequence). Trimming at V came to 5 bases and at J to 10 bases, leaving 10 bases not matched to a gene. The CDR3 has 14 amino acids. CDR3 sequence: CSAWNRDRGRKLFF. The CDR3 coding sequence is TGCAGTGCTTGGAACCGGGACAGGGGTCGAAAACTGTTTTTT.

This clonotype was seen a handful of times. This rearrangement joins TRBV5-1 to TRBJ2-7; TRBD1 agrees at 7 bases. Unmatched junction bases numbered 11, after V lost 3 bases and J lost 5 bases. CDR1 SGHRS and CDR2 YFSETQ come from the germline V gene. The CDR3 has 15 residues. The CDR3 sequence: CASSSSGTVEDEQYF. CDR3 bases: TGCGCCAGCAGCTCCTCAGGGACAGTGGAGGACGAGCAGTACTTC. Full variable domain (rest looked up from reference TRBV5-1 and TRBJ2-7): KAGVTQTPRYLIKTRGQQVTLSCSPISGHRSVSWYQQTPGQGLQFLFEYFSETQRNKGNFPGRFSGRQFSNSRSEMNVSTLELGDSALYLCASSSSGTVEDEQYFGPGTRLTVT.

This clonotype appeared many times. The chain uses TRBV7-3 and TRBJ1-6, with D unclear. V lost 5 bases and J lost 5, with 16 bases in between. Per germline, CDR1 SGHTA and CDR2 FQGTGA. CDR3 length equals 16 residues. The DNA for the CDR3 is TGTGCCAGCAGCCCACAAGCGACACCCCATAATTCACCCCTCCACTTT. It codes for CASSPQATPHNSPLHF.

The chain carries TRBV12-3 or TRBV12-4 and TRBJ1-1, with D unclear. This CDR3 contains 13 residues. V gave up 7 bases and J gave up 9 bases, with 18 bases separating them. In nucleotides, the CDR3 is TGTGCCAGCAAAATATACGCGGGTACTAAAGCTTTCTTT. Amino acid sequence: CASKIYAGTKAFF.

The chain links TRBV14 to TRBJ1-1; D unclear. CDR3 length equals 14 residues. Trimming removed 4 bases from V and 7 bases from J, with 16 bases in between. Germline CDR1 is SGHDN and CDR2 is FVKESK. The CDR3 region is CASSLEDGSYEAFF. The CDR3 DNA sequence: TGTGCCAGCAGCCTTGAGGACGGCTCCTATGAAGCTTTCTTT.

J is TRBJ1-4 and V is TRBV20-1; D is unclear. Trimming stripped 5 bases from V and 0 bases from J, with 13 bases between. Germline V CDR1 and CDR2: DFQATT, SNEGSKA (reference sequence). The CDR3 covers 15 residues. The CDR3 loop reads CSASTLDPTNEKLFF. In nucleotides, the CDR3 is TGCAGTGCTTCGACCCTAGATCCAACTAATGAAAAACTGTTTTTT.

This clonotype was picked up many times. This rearrangement joins TRBV6-5 to TRBJ1-2; TRBD1 matches 8 bases. Germline V gives CDR1 MNHEY, CDR2 SVGAGI. The CDR3 is 13 amino acids. V was pared by 9 bases and J by 4 bases, with 7 bases of the junction left unmatched. CDR3 sequence: CASRVGQGYGYTF. As DNA, the CDR3 is TGTGCCAGTCGTGTTGGACAGGGCTATGGCTACACCTTC.

Concerning this clonotype: A much larger clone sits a single nucleotide away, making a read error possible. The V and J genes are TRBV10-2 and TRBJ1-4, with 7 bases identical to TRBD1. Germline V CDR1 and CDR2: WSHSY, SAAADI. This CDR3 has 15 residues. The CDR3 DNA reads as TGTGCCAGCAGTGAGCAGGACAGGACTAATGAAAAACTGTTTTTT. Amino acid sequence: CASSEQDRTNEKLFF.

This chain uses TRBV11-3 with TRBJ1-2; D gene unclear. Germline V gene lookup returns CDR1 SGHNT and CDR2 YENEEA. V lost 4 bases and J 4 bases, leaving 10 bases between the germline ends. The CDR3 is made up of 13 amino acids. CDR3 protein: CASSSPTVYGYTF. CDR3 in DNA: TGTGCCAGCAGCTCACCCACAGTCTATGGCTACACCTTC.

The genes are TRBV25-1 and TRBJ2-2; 11 bases fit TRBD1. The germline V gene encodes CDR1 MGHDK and CDR2 SYGVNS. This CDR3 region has 20 residues. With 1 base clipped from V and 0 bases from J, the junction kept 10 bases outside the gene matches. CDR3 amino acids: CASSELKMGQGGTNTGELFF. CDR3 coding DNA: TGTGCCAGCAGTGAATTAAAGATGGGACAGGGGGGAACGAACACCGGGGAGCTGTTTTTT.

There are many counts of this clonotype. The gene calls are TRBV7-9 and TRBJ1-4; D gene unclear. CDR3 size: 14 residues. Trimming took off 3 bases at V and 4 bases at J, with 9 bases between the two ends. Germline V gene lookup returns CDR1 SEHNR and CDR2 FQNEAQ (reference sequence). The CDR3 here is CASSLGGFNEKLFF. DNA of the CDR3: TGTGCCAGCAGCTTGGGAGGGTTTAATGAAAAACTGTTTTTT.

The chain links TRBV7-2 to TRBJ2-7; 11 nucleotides line up with TRBD1. CDR1 is SGHTA, CDR2 FQGNSA, per germline. The CDR3 extends over 17 amino acids. Trimming at V came to 2 bases and at J to 5 bases, leaving 11 bases not matched to a gene. CDR3 coding DNA: TGTGCCAGCAGCTTAAATCCACCGGGACAGGGGGAAAACGAGCAGTACTTC. This encodes CASSLNPPGQGENEQYF.